This T cell receptor (beta chain) was identified in a study of radiotherapy plus CTLA-4 blockade in lung cancer. Study-wide background: Disease control was achieved by around 30% of patients, and objective responses by about 19%.

Study-wide points: Dynamics of early blood T cell clones, together with interferon-beta, were reportedly the best predictors of response. Blood-borne expansion of tumor-derived TCR clones followed radiotherapy plus ipilimumab.

Concerning this clone itself: Its antigen is not known.

TCRdb's copy holds only in-frame clones and misses some; the assay was immunoSEQ multiplex PCR. The data hold about 73,000 clones, with around 86% observed a single time. This CDR3 has 15 residues. Germline V gives CDR1 MNHNS, CDR2 SASEGT. J was trimmed by 8 bases and V by 5 bases; bases with no gene match: 6. The sample consisted of peripheral blood, taken from a patient treated with radiotherapy plus ipilimumab. This chain uses TRBV6-1 with TRBJ2-4, with 13 bases identical to TRBD2. This TCR was recovered from a human donor with non-small cell lung cancer that progressed on radiotherapy plus ipilimumab. CDR3 bases: TGTGCCAGCAGTCGACTAGCGGGAGGAGGGGACATTCAGTACTTC. It codes for CASSRLAGGGDIQYF.